The next 6 T cell receptor beta chains were all read from a single sample in a study of circulating CD8 cells and anti-PD-1 response in melanoma. From live CD3+CD8+TCRalphabeta+ cells, four PD-1 and/or TIGIT subsets were sorted. Using around 16 ng of total RNA, TCR libraries were made with the QIAseq Immune Repertoire TCR panel. Using its own MiXCR run on the reads, TCRdb lists one record per CDR3 protein. The table includes roughly 630 distinct CDR3 sequences, around 5.5% detected once. This specimen was CD8+ T cells from PBMCs, taken at baseline or after one month of anti-PD-1 therapy (not recorded which). These receptors all stem from a human donor with melanoma.

V is TRBV6-5 and J is TRBJ2-7; no clear D gene. V dropped 3 bases and J dropped 4 bases, with 13 bases sitting between them. The CDR3 is 14 amino acids. Germline CDR1 and CDR2: MNHEY and SVGAGI. The CDR3 DNA reads TGTGCCAGCAGTTATGGCAGGAAACCTTACGAGCAGTACTTC. This encodes CASSYGRKPYEQYF.

This clonotype rates as medium-sized. The chain links TRBV4-1 to TRBJ2-3, with TRBD2 matching 8 bases. CDR3 length equals 17 residues. Per germline, CDR1 MGHRA and CDR2 YSYEKL. With V trimmed by 4 bases and J by 2 bases, 11 bases remained unmatched. The CDR3 bases are TGCGCCAGCAGCCTGACCCCACTAGCGGTTCTCACAGATACGCAGTATTTT. It yields the protein CASSLTPLAVLTDTQYF.

This clonotype is judged medium-sized (0.01 to 0.1%). The gene calls are TRBV9 and TRBJ2-7; D may be TRBD2 (6 bases). V was pared by 0 bases and J by 6 bases, with 16 bases between. Germline CDR1 is SGDLS and CDR2 is YYNGEE. This CDR3 has 15 amino acids. In DNA, the CDR3 is TGTGCCAGCAGCGTAGGGGGACTTTTTTTAAGCGAGCAGTACTTC. Encoded protein: CASSVGGLFLSEQYF. Supplemented by reference TRBV9 and TRBJ2-7, the full variable domain reads DSGVTQTPKHLITATGQRVTLRCSPRSGDLSVYWYQQSLDQGLQFLIQYYNGEERAKGNILERFSAQQFPDLHSELNLSSLELGDSALYFCASSVGGLFLSEQYFGPGTRLTVT.

This clonotype is deemed medium-sized. This chain uses TRBV27 with TRBJ2-5, with TRBD2 identical over 9 bases. This CDR3 has 15 amino acids. V lost 1 base and J lost 3; bases outside the gene matches: 3. Germline loops: CDR1 MNHEY, CDR2 SMNVEV (reference sequence). This CDR3 is CASSLWASGEETQYF. The CDR3 DNA sequence: TGTGCCAGCAGTTTATGGGCTAGCGGGGAAGAGACCCAGTACTTC.

This clonotype is categorized as large (0.1 to 1%). The chain joins TRBV27 to TRBJ2-1; 8 nucleotides align to TRBD2. CDR1 is MNHEY, CDR2 SMNVEV, per germline (reference sequence). This CDR3 is built from 14 residues. The junction had 1 base not matched to a gene; V was cut back by 6 bases and J by 0 bases. CDR3 nucleotide sequence: TGTGCCAGCAGCCTAGCGGGCTCCTACAATGAGCAGTTCTTC. Translating gives CASSLAGSYNEQFF.

By sample fraction, this clonotype is medium-sized (0.01 to 0.1%). The J gene is TRBJ1-2, the V gene TRBV27; 7 bases match TRBD1. The CDR3 has 14 residues. The germline V gene has CDR1 MNHEY and CDR2 SMNVEV (reference sequence). With 4 bases clipped from V and 8 bases from J, the junction kept 10 bases outside the gene matches. Here the CDR3 DNA reads TGTGCCAGCAGTTCTCGGACAGGCCTGGAGGGCTACACCTTC. It specifies CASSSRTGLEGYTF.